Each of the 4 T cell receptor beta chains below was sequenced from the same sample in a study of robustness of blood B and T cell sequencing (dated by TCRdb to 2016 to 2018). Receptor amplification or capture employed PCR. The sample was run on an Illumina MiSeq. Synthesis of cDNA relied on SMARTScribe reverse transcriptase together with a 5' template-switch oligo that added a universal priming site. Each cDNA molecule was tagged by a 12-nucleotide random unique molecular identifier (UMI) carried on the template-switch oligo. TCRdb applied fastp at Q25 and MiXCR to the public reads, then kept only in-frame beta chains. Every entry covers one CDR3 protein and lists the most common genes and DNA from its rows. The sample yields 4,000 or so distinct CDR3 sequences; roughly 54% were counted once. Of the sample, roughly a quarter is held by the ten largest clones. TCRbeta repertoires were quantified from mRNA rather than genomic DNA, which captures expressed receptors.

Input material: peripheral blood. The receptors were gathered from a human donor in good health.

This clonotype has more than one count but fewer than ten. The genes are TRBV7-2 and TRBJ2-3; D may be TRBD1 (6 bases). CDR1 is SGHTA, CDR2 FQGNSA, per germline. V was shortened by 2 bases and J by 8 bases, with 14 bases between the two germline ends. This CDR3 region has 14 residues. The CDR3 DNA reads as TGTGCCAGCAGCTTACTCACACTCAGGGGTACGCAGTATTTT. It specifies CASSLLTLRGTQYF. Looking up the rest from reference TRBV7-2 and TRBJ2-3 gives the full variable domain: GAGVSQSPSNKVTEKGKDVELRCDPISGHTALYWYRQSLGQGLEFLIYFQGNSAPDKSGLPSDRFSAERTGGSVSTLTIQRTQQEDSAVYLCASSLLTLRGTQYFGPGTRLTVL.

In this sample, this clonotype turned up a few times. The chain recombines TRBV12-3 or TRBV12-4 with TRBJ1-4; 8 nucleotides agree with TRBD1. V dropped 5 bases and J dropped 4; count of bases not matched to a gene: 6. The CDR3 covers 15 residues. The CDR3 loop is CASSRRTGHNEKLFF. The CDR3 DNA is TGTGCCAGCAGTCGCCGGACAGGGCATAATGAAAAACTGTTTTTT.

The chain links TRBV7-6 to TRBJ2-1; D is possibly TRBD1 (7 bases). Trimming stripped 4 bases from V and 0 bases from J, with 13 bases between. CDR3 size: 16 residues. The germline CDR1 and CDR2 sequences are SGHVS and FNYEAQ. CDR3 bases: TGTGCCAGCAGCTCCCGACAGGGAGGCTCCTACAATGAGCAGTTCTTC. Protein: CASSSRQGGSYNEQFF.

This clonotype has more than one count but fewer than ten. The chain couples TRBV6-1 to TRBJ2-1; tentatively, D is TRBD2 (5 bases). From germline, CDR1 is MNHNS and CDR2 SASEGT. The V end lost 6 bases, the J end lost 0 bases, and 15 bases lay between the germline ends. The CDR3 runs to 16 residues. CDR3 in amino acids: CASRSRVGSSYNEQFF. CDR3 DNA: TGTGCCAGCAGGTCAAGGGTTGGGAGCTCCTACAATGAGCAGTTCTTC.